This T cell receptor (beta chain) was identified in a study of T-cell reconstitution after alpha-beta-depleted transplantation in children. Points from the study as a whole: Most T-cell counts and diversity one year after the transplant came from T cells that were newly produced.

A library of TCRbeta sequences, prepared with unique molecular identifiers, was generated. TCRdb reanalysed the PCR reads using MiXCR and keeps one entry per CDR3 protein. The repertoire holds fewer than 700,000 distinct CDR3 sequences, 20% to 25% seen once, with over 12% in the top ten. Turning to this clonotype: As yet, its antigen is unknown.

Sequencing was performed on PBMCs, mostly from graft donor cells, taken 360 days after TCRalphabeta/CD19-depleted stem cell transplant. The TCR was taken from a boy younger than two who had a stem cell transplant for acute myeloid leukemia, so the T cells may come from the graft donor.

This CDR3 reads CASSLGGRELFF. In nucleotides, the CDR3 is TGTGCCAGCAGTTTGGGGGGAAGGGAGCTGTTTTTT. The chain couples TRBV27 to TRBJ2-2; maybe TRBD2 (6 bases). This CDR3 contains 12 residues. Trimming took off 3 bases at V and 9 bases at J, with 8 bases between the two ends. Germline V gene sequence: CDR1 MNHEY, CDR2 SMNVEV (reference sequence).